Listed below are T cell receptor beta chains from one sample, sequenced in a study of shared clonotypes between healthy human individuals. The data were produced by immunoSEQ multiplex PCR, yet TCRdb's version contains in-frame clones alone and is incomplete. Among over a million clones listed, around 82% were seen once. The sequenced sample consisted of memory CD4+ T cells from PBMCs. The receptor source for this set is a man in his late teens or twenties in good health. Some clones in this sample may be carry-over from other donors' samples. CDR3s include the opening cysteine and the closing phenylalanine or tryptophan. The order of the fields is clone size, J gene, D gene, V gene, CDR3 protein, CDR3 DNA. The D gene is left open where the match is weak. Not all rows give a size; the values are once, few, many and, for expanded clones, a class.

-	TRBJ2-5	-	TRBV27	CASSLFSDYQETQYF	TGTGCCAGCAGTTTATTTTCGGATTACCAAGAGACCCAGTACTTC
-	TRBJ2-7	-	TRBV5-1	CASSLVAGGYEQYF	TGCGCCAGCAGCTTGGTAGCAGGAGGGTACGAGCAGTACTTC
-	TRBJ1-1	-	TRBV27	CASSTKLATGNKAFF	TGTGCCAGCAGTACCAAGCTTGCGACAGGAAACAAAGCTTTCTTT
once	TRBJ2-5	-	TRBV2	CASSGRQRAETQYF	TGTGCCAGCAGTGGGAGGCAGAGAGCAGAGACCCAGTACTTC
-	TRBJ2-2	-	TRBV11-2	CASSLLGAENTGELFF	TGTGCCAGCAGCTTATTGGGGGCGGAGAACACCGGGGAGCTGTTTTTT
-	TRBJ1-2	TRBD1	TRBV18	CASSPGTGGGYTF	TGTGCCAGCTCACCCGGGACAGGTGGTGGCTACACCTTC
once	TRBJ1-4	-	TRBV29-1	CSVGVARSEKLFF	TGCAGCGTTGGAGTCGCCCGGAGTGAAAAACTGTTTTTT
-	TRBJ1-2	-	TRBV5-4	CASSQDNNYGYTF	TGTGCCAGCAGTCAAGACAATAACTATGGCTACACCTTC
-	TRBJ1-2	-	TRBV30	CACLRGSGRGYTF	TGTGCCTGCCTGCGAGGCTCTGGACGGGGCTACACCTTC
-	TRBJ1-1	-	TRBV20-1	CSALGRTEAFF	TGCAGTGCTCTGGGGCGAACTGAAGCTTTCTTT
-	TRBJ2-4	-	TRBV18	CASSPPEFRNIQYF	TGTGCCAGCTCACCACCAGAGTTTCGAAACATTCAGTACTTC
-	TRBJ2-3	-	TRBV5-1	CASSLDPGADTQYF	TGCGCCAGCAGCTTGGATCCAGGGGCAGATACGCAGTATTTT
once	TRBJ1-3	TRBD1	TRBV7-9	CASSAGQTSGNTIYF	TGTGCCAGCAGCGCGGGACAGACCTCTGGAAACACCATATATTTT
-	TRBJ2-1	-	TRBV6-4	CASSRGQGTYNEQFF	TGTGCCAGCAGTAGAGGGCAGGGAACCTACAATGAGCAGTTCTTC
-	TRBJ2-6	-	TRBV19	CASTRATSGANVLTF	TGTGCCAGTACCCGGGCGACGTCTGGGGCCAACGTCCTGACTTTC
-	TRBJ2-7	-	TRBV7-2	CASSLVGSLGSPYEQYF	TGTGCCAGCAGCTTAGTAGGGTCGCTGGGTAGTCCCTACGAGCAGTACTTC
-	TRBJ1-2	TRBD1	TRBV25-1	CASSGTGNDYGYIF	TGTGCCAGCAGTGGGACAGGAAACGACTATGGCTACATCTTC
-	TRBJ1-5	-	TRBV19	CASRIQGGNQPQHF	TGTGCCAGTCGCATCCAGGGTGGCAATCAGCCCCAGCATTTT
-	TRBJ2-2	-	TRBV10-1	CASSAGANTGELFF	TGCGCCAGCAGTGCGGGCGCGAACACCGGGGAGCTGTTTTTT
-	TRBJ2-2	TRBD2	TRBV10-2	CASLIAGGTGELFF	TGCGCCAGCCTGATCGCGGGAGGCACCGGGGAGCTGTTTTTT
-	TRBJ1-1	-	TRBV18	CASSPVTGTNTEAFF	TGTGCCAGCTCACCAGTTACAGGGACTAACACTGAAGCTTTCTTT
-	TRBJ1-2	TRBD1	TRBV4-1	CASSLTGGAGRPLYGYTF	TGCGCCAGCAGCCTCACAGGGGGAGCAGGGAGGCCCCTCTATGGCTACACCTTC
few	TRBJ2-2	TRBD1	TRBV9	CASSRQGESGELFF	TGTGCCAGCAGCCGACAGGGGGAATCCGGGGAGCTGTTTTTT
few	TRBJ2-7	TRBD2	TRBV5-4	CASSQEGGSRYGQHF	TGCGCCAGCAGCCAAGAAGGCGGGAGTAGATACGGTCAGCACTTC
-	TRBJ1-5	TRBD1	TRBV19	CASSDDRVSNQPQHF	TGTGCCAGTAGCGACGACAGGGTTAGCAATCAGCCCCAGCATTTT
-	TRBJ1-5	-	TRBV18	CASSPDRHQPQHF	TGTGCCAGCTCACCAGACAGGCATCAGCCCCAGCATTTT
-	TRBJ1-2	TRBD1	TRBV6-1	CASSERRQGYGYTF	TGTGCCAGCAGTGAAAGGAGACAGGGCTATGGCTACACCTTC
-	TRBJ2-5	-	TRBV6-6	CASSNSGAGEQYF	TGTGCCAGCAGTAACTCGGGGGCAGGGGAGCAGTACTTC
once	TRBJ1-1	-	TRBV27	CASSFMGHDTEAFF	TGTGCCAGCAGTTTTATGGGGCATGACACTGAAGCTTTCTTT
-	TRBJ2-7	TRBD2	TRBV2	CASNGGLDYEQYF	TGTGCCAGCAACGGGGGACTAGACTACGAGCAGTACTTC
-	TRBJ2-5	TRBD2	TRBV7-2	CASSLGLAGGYQETQYF	TGTGCCAGCAGCTTAGGGCTAGCGGGAGGGTACCAAGAGACCCAGTACTTC
-	TRBJ2-7	TRBD2	TRBV27	CASSFEAGAPYEQYF	TGTGCCAGCAGTTTTGAGGCGGGAGCACCCTACGAGCAGTACTTC
-	TRBJ2-7	-	TRBV19	CASSIVGTPSYEQYF	TGTGCCAGTAGTATAGTCGGGACGCCTTCCTACGAGCAGTACTTC
-	TRBJ2-1	-	TRBV4-3	CASSQGRDSHNEQFF	TGCGCCAGCAGCCAAGGGAGGGACAGCCACAATGAGCAGTTCTTC
-	TRBJ2-1	TRBD2	TRBV9	CASRGLAGDEQFF	TGTGCCAGCAGAGGACTAGCGGGAGACGAGCAGTTCTTC
-	TRBJ1-3	-	TRBV6-6	CASRGGGVGNTIYF	TGTGCCAGCAGAGGTGGAGGGGTTGGAAACACCATATATTTT
-	TRBJ1-2	TRBD1	TRBV5-4	CASSPPGQGAEGYTF	TGTGCCAGCAGCCCTCCGGGACAGGGGGCAGAGGGCTACACCTTC
-	TRBJ2-7	-	TRBV11-3	CASSSFTGSNEQYF	TGTGCCAGCAGCAGTTTCACAGGGTCGAACGAGCAGTACTTC
-	TRBJ2-7	-	TRBV2	CASRGRGGQYF	TGTGCCAGCAGAGGCCGAGGTGGGCAGTACTTC
-	TRBJ1-1	-	TRBV7-2	CASSLNQGRQAFF	TGTGCCAGCAGCTTAAATCAGGGGAGGCAAGCTTTCTTT